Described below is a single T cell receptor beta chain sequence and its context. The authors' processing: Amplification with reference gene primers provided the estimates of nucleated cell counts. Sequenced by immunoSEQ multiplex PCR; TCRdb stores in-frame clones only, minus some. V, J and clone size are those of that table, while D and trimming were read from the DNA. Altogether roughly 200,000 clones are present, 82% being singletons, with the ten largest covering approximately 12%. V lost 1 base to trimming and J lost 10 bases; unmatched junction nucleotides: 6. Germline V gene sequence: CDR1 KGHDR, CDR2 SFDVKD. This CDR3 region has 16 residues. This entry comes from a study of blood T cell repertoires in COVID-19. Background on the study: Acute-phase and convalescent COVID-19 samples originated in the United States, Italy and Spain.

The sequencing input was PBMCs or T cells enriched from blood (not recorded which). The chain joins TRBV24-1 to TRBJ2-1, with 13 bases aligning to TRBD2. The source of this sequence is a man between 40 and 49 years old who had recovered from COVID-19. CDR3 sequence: CATSDFRTSGSREQFF. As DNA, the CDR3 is TGTGCCACCAGTGATTTTAGGACTAGCGGGAGTCGCGAGCAGTTCTTC.